This note documents a single T cell receptor beta chain sequence. Treatment noted: randomized to nivolumab then ipilimumab (arm A) or the reverse (arm B). DNA-damaging chemotherapy had not been given to any patient beforehand. From thawed PBMCs, live CD3+CD8+ cells negative for CD19 and CD56 were sorted. Deletions cut 4 bases from V and 1 base from J, with 5 bases between. CDR1 is MNHEY and CDR2 is SMNVEV in the germline V gene (reference sequence). The CDR3 loop spans 12 amino acids. Clones were read by immunoSEQ multiplex PCR, and TCRdb kept only the in-frame ones, dropping some. Of fewer than 30,000 clones in the sample, 75% to 85% were seen once. This specimen comes from a study of sequential checkpoint blockade in melanoma. Whole-study context: First-line arms were nivolumab then ipilimumab, or the reverse, randomized 1:1. Each arm's sequence ended with maintenance nivolumab.

This chain joins TRBV27 and TRBJ2-7; D gene unclear. This receptor was obtained from a human donor with melanoma. The starting material was CD8+ T cells sorted from blood (inferred from file names), obtained from a patient given nivolumab and ipilimumab in sequence. Written as DNA, the CDR3 is TGTGCCAGCAGTTCCGGTTCCTACGAGCAGTACTTC. It is translated as CASSSGSYEQYF.